This entry describes one TCR beta chain. This clone appeared a few times. Its antigen remains undetermined. No much larger clone is present one base from it, and per-base qualities are unavailable. The immunoSEQ Assay, a bias-controlled multiplex PCR, was used to amplify TCRbeta CDR3 regions from genomic DNA. In the original analysis: Within the assay, amplification of reference gene primers was used to estimate how many nucleated cells each sample contained. To quantify the absolute abundance of each unique TCRbeta CDR3 rearrangement, sequence reads were collapsed and filtered. Productive Simpson clonality was computed per sample as the square root of Simpson's diversity index over productive rearrangements. The source is immuneACCESS, and TCRdb retained only in-frame sequences with V and J called. Part of the clones is not carried over; for the studies checked, unresolved V genes explain less than half of this, and the remainder is unexplained. V and J calls and clone size come straight from that table; D and trimming were deduced from the DNA. For this sample there are a few hundred thousand clones; around 83% appear just once. Clones ranked in the top ten supply approximately 6.6% of the sample.

V and J are truncated by 6 bases and 3 bases respectively, leaving an intervening sequence of 11 bases. CDR1 LNHDA and CDR2 SQIVND were looked up in the germline V gene (reference sequence). The CDR3 numbers 13 residues from cysteine through phenylalanine. The only DNA kept is the CDR3, 39 bases in frame from the first base. This entry belongs to a study of blood T cell repertoires in COVID-19 (dated by TCRdb to the early 2020s). Some background on the complete study: The collaborator samples originated in the United States, Italy and Spain and spanned the acute and convalescent phases of COVID-19. HLA class I and class II types, where available, came from metadata supplied by the sample provider rather than from assay-based typing. The repertoires were released in a freely available public database meant as a resource for research on the immune response to SARS-CoV-2. Nearly every sample came with metadata listing a de-identified subject ID, COVID-19 status, age in years and sex. Samples were obtained from the ongoing ImmuneRACE study (first 160 participants) and from 1,254 subjects provided by 6 global collaborators. The dataset comprised deeply sampled blood TCRbeta repertoires from subjects exposed to, actively infected with, or recovered from COVID-19. The prospective study material was composed of cDNA or gDNA derived from T cells, B-cell-depleted T cells, or PBMCs.

General findings and caveats noted by the study authors: How much clinical and demographic metadata was included differed by source and by participant, and the metadata was provided uncurated.

Participants in the prospective study were aged roughly 18 to 100 years, lived in 24 United States geographic areas, and enrolled through a virtual design. In the prospective study, cohorts were assigned on the basis of participant-reported clinical history obtained from a screening survey and a study questionnaire. Exposed participants had been in contact, within 2 weeks of entering the study, with a person who had a PCR-confirmed or clinician-diagnosed case of COVID-19. Each participant in the prospective study had whole blood, serum and a nasopharyngeal or oropharyngeal swab collected by mobile phlebotomists. Prospective study participants could optionally give additional blood draws and questionnaires over an approximately two-month period. Before DNA extraction, blood samples from the prospective study were shipped at room temperature or frozen.

This receptor was obtained from a woman aged 45-65 years who had been exposed to COVID-19. The chain joins TRBV19 to TRBJ1-2; 5 matching bases give a weak D call of TRBD1. The specimen was PBMCs or T cells enriched from blood (not recorded which). The CDR3 here reads CASSPQGHYGYTF. The bases are TGTGCCAGTAGCCCTCAGGGCCACTATGGCTACACCTTC.